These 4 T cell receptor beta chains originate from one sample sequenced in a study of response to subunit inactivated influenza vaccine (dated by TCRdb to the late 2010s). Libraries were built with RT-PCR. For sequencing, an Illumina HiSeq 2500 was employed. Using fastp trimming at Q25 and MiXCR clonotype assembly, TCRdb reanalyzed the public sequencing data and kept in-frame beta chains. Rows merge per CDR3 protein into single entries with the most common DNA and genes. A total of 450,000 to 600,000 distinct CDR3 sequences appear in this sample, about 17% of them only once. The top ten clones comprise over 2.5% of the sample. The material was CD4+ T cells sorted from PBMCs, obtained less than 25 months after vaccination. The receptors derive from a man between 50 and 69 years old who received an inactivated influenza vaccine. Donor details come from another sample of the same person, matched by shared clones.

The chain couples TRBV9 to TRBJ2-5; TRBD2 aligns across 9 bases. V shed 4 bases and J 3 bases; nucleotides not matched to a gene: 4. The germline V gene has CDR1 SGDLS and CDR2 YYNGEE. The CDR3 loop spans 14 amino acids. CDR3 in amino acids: CASSSRLAEETQYF. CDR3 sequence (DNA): TGTGCCAGCAGCTCCCGACTAGCGGAAGAGACCCAGTACTTC.

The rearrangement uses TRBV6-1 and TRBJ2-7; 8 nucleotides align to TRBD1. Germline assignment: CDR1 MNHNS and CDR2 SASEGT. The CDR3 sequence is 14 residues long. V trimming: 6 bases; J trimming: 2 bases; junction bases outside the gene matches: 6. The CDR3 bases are TGTGCCAGCAGAATAGGACAGGGAACCTACGAGCAGTACTTC. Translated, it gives CASRIGQGTYEQYF.

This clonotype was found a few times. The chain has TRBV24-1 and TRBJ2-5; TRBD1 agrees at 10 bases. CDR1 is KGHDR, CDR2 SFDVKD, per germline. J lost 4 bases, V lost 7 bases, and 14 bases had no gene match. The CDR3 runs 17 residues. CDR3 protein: CATSQPGQGFGGETQYF. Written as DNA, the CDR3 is TGTGCCACCAGCCAACCGGGACAGGGGTTTGGTGGAGAGACCCAGTACTTC.

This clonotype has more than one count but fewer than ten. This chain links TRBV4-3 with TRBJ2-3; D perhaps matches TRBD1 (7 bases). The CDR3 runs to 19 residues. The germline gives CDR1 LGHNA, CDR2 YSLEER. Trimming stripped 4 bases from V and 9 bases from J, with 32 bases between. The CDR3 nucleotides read TGCGCCAGCAGCCGCCCCCGCCGGGACAGTACTAGCAAACTAGGCACGCAGTATTTT. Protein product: CASSRPRRDSTSKLGTQYF.